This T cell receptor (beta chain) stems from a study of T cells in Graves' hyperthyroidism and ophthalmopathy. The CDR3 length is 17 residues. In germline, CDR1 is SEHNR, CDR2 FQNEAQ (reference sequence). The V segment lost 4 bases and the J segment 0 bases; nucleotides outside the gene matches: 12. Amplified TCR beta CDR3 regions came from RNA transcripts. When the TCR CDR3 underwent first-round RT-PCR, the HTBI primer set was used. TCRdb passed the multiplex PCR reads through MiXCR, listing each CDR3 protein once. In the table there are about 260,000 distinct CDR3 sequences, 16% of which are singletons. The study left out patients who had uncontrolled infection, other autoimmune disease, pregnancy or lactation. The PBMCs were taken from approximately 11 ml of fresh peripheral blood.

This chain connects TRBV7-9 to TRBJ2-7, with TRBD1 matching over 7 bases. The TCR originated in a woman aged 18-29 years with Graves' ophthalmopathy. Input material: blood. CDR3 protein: CASSSEPGQPCSYEQYF. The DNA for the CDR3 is TGTGCCAGCAGCTCCGAACCGGGACAGCCGTGCTCCTACGAGCAGTACTTC.